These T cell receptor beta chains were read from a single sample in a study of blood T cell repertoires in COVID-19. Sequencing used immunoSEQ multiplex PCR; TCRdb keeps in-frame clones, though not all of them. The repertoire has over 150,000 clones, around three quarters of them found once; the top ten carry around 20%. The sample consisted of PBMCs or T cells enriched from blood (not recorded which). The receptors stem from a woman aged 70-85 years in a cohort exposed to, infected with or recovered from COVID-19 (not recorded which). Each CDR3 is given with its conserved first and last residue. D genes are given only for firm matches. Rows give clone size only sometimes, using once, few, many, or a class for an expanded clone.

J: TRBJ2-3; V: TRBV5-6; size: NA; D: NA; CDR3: CASSFRVLTDTQYF; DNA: TGTGCCAGCAGCTTTCGGGTCCTCACAGATACGCAGTATTTT
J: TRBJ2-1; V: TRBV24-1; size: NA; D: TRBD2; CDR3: CATSDPSGGSYNEQFF; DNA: TGTGCCACCAGTGATCCTAGCGGAGGCTCCTACAATGAGCAGTTCTTC
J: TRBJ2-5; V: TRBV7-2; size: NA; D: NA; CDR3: CASSLGVGPGETQYF; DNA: TGTGCCAGCAGCTTAGGAGTCGGCCCGGGGGAGACCCAGTACTTC
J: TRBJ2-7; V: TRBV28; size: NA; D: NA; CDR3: CASGRQDSYEQYF; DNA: TGTGCCAGCGGACGACAGGACTCCTACGAGCAGTACTTC
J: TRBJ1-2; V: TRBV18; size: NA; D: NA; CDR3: CASSPQSGGINYGYTF; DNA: TGTGCCAGCTCACCGCAAAGCGGGGGTATTAACTATGGCTACACCTTC
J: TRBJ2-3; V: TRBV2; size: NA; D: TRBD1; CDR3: CASGGDRDGDTQYF; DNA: TGTGCCAGCGGGGGGGACAGGGATGGAGATACGCAGTATTTT
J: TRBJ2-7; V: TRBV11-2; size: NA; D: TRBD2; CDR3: CASSWLAGDYEQYF; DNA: TGTGCCAGCAGCTGGTTAGCGGGAGACTACGAGCAGTACTTC
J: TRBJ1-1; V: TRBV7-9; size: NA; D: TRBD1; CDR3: CASSTGQGTEAFF; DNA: TGTGCCAGCAGCACGGGACAGGGCACTGAAGCTTTCTTT
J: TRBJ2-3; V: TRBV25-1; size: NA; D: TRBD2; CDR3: CASSTAGGGTDTQYF; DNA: TGTGCCAGCAGTACCGCGGGAGGAGGCACAGATACGCAGTATTTT
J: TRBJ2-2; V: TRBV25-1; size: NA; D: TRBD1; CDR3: CASAQTGTGRNTGELFF; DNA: TGTGCCAGCGCCCAGACCGGGACAGGGAGAAACACCGGGGAGCTGTTTTTT
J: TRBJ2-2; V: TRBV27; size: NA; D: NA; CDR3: CASSVVGEDGELFF; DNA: TGTGCCAGCAGTGTGGTAGGGGAGGACGGGGAGCTGTTTTTT
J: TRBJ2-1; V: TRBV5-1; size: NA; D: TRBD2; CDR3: CASSLSGSYNEQFF; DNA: TGCGCCAGCAGCCTTAGCGGGTCCTACAATGAGCAGTTCTTC
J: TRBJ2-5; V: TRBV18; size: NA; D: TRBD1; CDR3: CASSPFAPGGNQETQYF; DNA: TGTGCCAGCTCACCATTCGCGCCAGGGGGAAACCAAGAGACCCAGTACTTC
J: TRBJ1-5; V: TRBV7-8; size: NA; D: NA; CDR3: CASSLSAGRVDQPQHF; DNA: TGTGCCAGCAGCTTATCGGCGGGGCGGGTTGATCAGCCCCAGCATTTT
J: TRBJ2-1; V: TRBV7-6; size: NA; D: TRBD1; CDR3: CASSLDRGRIREQFF; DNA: TGTGCCAGCAGCTTAGACAGGGGGAGGATTCGTGAGCAGTTCTTC
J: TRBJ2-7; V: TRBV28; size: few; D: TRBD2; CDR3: CASSLAGGPYEQYF; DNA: TGTGCCAGCAGCTTAGCGGGAGGGCCCTACGAGCAGTACTTC
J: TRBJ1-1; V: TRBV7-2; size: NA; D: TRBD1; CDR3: CASSLAPGQGAFF; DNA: TGTGCCAGCAGCTTAGCCCCGGGACAGGGAGCTTTCTTT
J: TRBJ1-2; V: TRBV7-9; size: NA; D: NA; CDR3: CASSVNRDGYTF; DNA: TGTGCCAGCAGCGTAAACAGGGATGGCTACACCTTC
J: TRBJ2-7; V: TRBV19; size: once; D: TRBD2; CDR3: CASSIDLRASGSYEQYF; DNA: TGTGCCAGTAGTATAGATCTACGGGCTAGCGGGAGCTACGAGCAGTACTTC
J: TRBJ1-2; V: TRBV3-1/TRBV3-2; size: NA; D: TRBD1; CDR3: CASSPGQGYGYTF; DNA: TGTGCCAGCAGCCCAGGACAGGGGTATGGCTACACCTTC
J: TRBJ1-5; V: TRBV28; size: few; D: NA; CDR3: CASSPPLWGGDQPQHF; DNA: TGTGCCAGCAGTCCCCCCCTGTGGGGGGGTGATCAGCCCCAGCATTTT
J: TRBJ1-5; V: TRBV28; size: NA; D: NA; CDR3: CASSLWIGEAQPQHF; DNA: TGTGCCAGCAGTTTATGGATCGGGGAAGCTCAGCCCCAGCATTTT
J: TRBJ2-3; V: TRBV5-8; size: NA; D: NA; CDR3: CASSLESGRTDTQYF; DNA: TGTGCCAGCAGCTTGGAGAGCGGGCGCACAGATACGCAGTATTTT